This TCR beta chain was documented in a study of regulatory T cells (dated by TCRdb to between 2017 and 2018). Describing the broader study: The study compared T-cell receptor beta repertoires of sorted regulatory, conventional CD4+ and CD8+ T cells in CD3G-deficient patients with those in healthy controls.

Every CD3G-deficient patient showed evidence of autoimmunity, and the autoimmunity was more severe in two of the patients. At the time of testing, the patients were between 2 and 39 years old, and their CD4+ and CD8+ T cells had reduced naive proportions and increased memory proportions. CD4+ cells were FACS-sorted into CD25-high CD127-low regulatory T cells and CD25-low CD127-high conventional CD4+ T cells. The patient group comprised roughly six individuals with CD3G deficiency. An international network of physicians across the United States, Europe and Asia provided the patient samples and clinical data. Ficoll density separation was used to isolate peripheral blood mononuclear cells. As concerns this clone: It lacks a known antigen. Base qualities are not provided; no much larger clone lies one nucleotide away.

The germline V gene specifies MNHNS as CDR1 and SASEGT as CDR2. Trimming at the junction amounts to 1 base on V and 3 bases on J, and the germline ends lie 4 bases apart. Counted from cysteine to phenylalanine, this CDR3 has 12 amino acids. The DNA shown is the 36-base CDR3, in frame from base 1. What the authors observed across the whole study: Enrichment for hydrophobic residues at CDR3 positions 6 and 7 was found in conventional CD4+ T cells from CD3G-deficient patients, suggesting more self-reactive specificities. Repertoires from patients had restricted unique TRB V-J pairs and skewed V and J gene usage, with the strongest effect in regulatory T cells.

The multiplex PCR relied on 52 forward TRBV primers and 13 reverse TRBJ primers, and amplification bias was corrected through assay-based and computational methods. Within the immunoSEQ assay, multiplex PCR amplified rearranged TRB loci from genomic DNA. TRB amplicons were sequenced using an Illumina HiSeq platform. The paper's processing steps were these. Custom algorithms error-filtered the raw sequences and aligned them to reference gene sequences, after which the immunoSEQ online tools were used for analysis. Productive and nonproductive TRB rearrangement frequencies were evaluated among both unique and total sequences. Assessment of potential self-reactivity relied on the hydrophobicity of positions 6 and 7 in the TRB CDR3, along with their amino acid composition. Group comparisons used t tests, Mann-Whitney tests or two-way ANOVA run in Prism software. The table comes from immuneACCESS by way of TCRdb, which keeps in-frame sequences with V and J called. Part of the clones is missing from these tables; in studies checked, under half for an unresolved V gene and the rest for unknown reasons. V and J calls and clone size are given by that table; D and trimming were obtained from the DNA. Recorded for this sample are 20,000 to 25,000 clones; 88% of them occurred a single time. Roughly 1.3% of the sample goes to the ten largest clones.

Recombination connected TRBV6-1 to TRBJ2-7, with the identity of the D gene unclear. Sequencing was performed on conventional CD4+ T cells sorted from blood. This clonotype originated in a child under 18 with CD3G deficiency. This receptor carries the CDR3 CASSEGYYEQYF. The DNA is TGTGCCAGCAGTGAAGGATACTACGAGCAGTACTTC.